The 30 T cell receptor beta chains listed next were all sequenced from one sample in a study of early T cells in non-severe SARS-CoV-2 infection. TCRdb re-called the 5' RACE reads through MiXCR, storing one row per CDR3 protein. The sample contains some 27,000 distinct CDR3 sequences, approximately 5.1% of which appear only once. Material for sequencing was whole blood. The receptors were sampled from an adult who was a healthcare worker with PCR-confirmed SARS-CoV-2 infection or an uninfected control (not recorded which).

The table lists this clonotype with many counts. The chain recombines TRBV6-1 with TRBJ1-6; 8 bases are shared with TRBD1. V trimming: 8 bases; J trimming: 2 bases; junction bases outside the gene matches: 17. Germline lookup yields CDR1 MNHNS and CDR2 SASEGT. The CDR3 runs 19 residues. CDR3: CASSTGAGGGFAYNSPLHF. In nucleotides, the CDR3 is TGTGCCAGCTCCACTGGGGCAGGGGGCGGGTTTGCCTATAATTCACCCCTCCACTTT.

At least ten counts were recorded for this clonotype. In nucleotides, the CDR3 is TGTGCCACCAGGGCTGGGAGGAGCTCCTACGAGCAGTACTTC. Translating it yields CATRAGRSSYEQYF. This sequence joins TRBV10-3 and TRBJ2-7; D might be TRBD2 (6 bases). The CDR3 runs to 14 residues. Germline CDR1 reads ENHRY; CDR2 reads SYGVKD. Trimming removed 10 bases from V and 0 bases from J, with 16 bases in between.

This clonotype turned up a few times. The chain carries TRBV5-6 and TRBJ2-3; D is unclear. CDR1 and CDR2 (germline): SGHDT, YYEEEE. The V and J ends lost 0 bases and 0 bases respectively, with 8 bases between them. This CDR3 is 15 amino acids long. In nucleotides, the CDR3 is TGTGCCAGCAGCTTGGGGTACAGTAGCACAGATACGCAGTATTTT. This codes for CASSLGYSSTDTQYF.

Regarding this clonotype: A much larger clone lies one base from this, so it may be a read error. The V gene is TRBV7-9, the J gene TRBJ2-3; the match to TRBD2 covers 8 bases. This CDR3 region has 16 residues. With 6 bases clipped from V and 2 bases from J, the junction kept 10 bases outside the gene matches. Germline CDR1 and CDR2: SEHNR and FQNEAQ (reference sequence). The CDR3: CASSAGGRPYTDTQYF. CDR3 bases: TGTGCCAGCAGTGCGGGAGGTCGGCCTTACACAGATACGCAGTATTTT. The complete variable domain, with remaining parts taken from reference TRBV7-9 and TRBJ2-3, reads DTGVSQNPRHKITKRGQNVTFRCDPISEHNRLYWYRQTLGQGPEFLTYFQNEAQLEKSRLLSDRFSAERPKGSFSTLEIQRTEQGDSAMYLCASSAGGRPYTDTQYFGPGTRLTVL.

This clonotype was seen a handful of times. The chain couples TRBV20-1 to TRBJ2-7, with D unresolved. The V end lost 0 bases, the J end lost 2 bases, and 8 bases lay between the germline ends. This CDR3 region has 13 residues. Germline CDR1 and CDR2: DFQATT and SNEGSKA (reference sequence). The CDR3 loop reads CSARDSLTYEQYF. CDR3 nucleotide sequence: TGCAGTGCTAGAGACAGCCTAACCTACGAGCAGTACTTC.

Many counts were recorded for this clonotype. The chain combines TRBV11-2 with TRBJ2-7, with 9 positions matching TRBD1. Germline values: CDR1 SGHAT, CDR2 FQNNGV. With 5 bases clipped from V and 1 base from J, the junction kept 9 bases outside the gene matches. CDR3 length: 16 amino acids. The CDR3 DNA sequence: TGTGCCAGCAGCGGAATACGGGGACAGGGATCCTACGAGCAGTACTTC. It specifies CASSGIRGQGSYEQYF.

This clonotype was seen at least ten times. This chain links TRBV20-1 with TRBJ2-1; TRBD2 matches 8 bases. The V gene's germline CDR1 is DFQATT and CDR2 SNEGSKA (reference sequence). The CDR3 is made up of 14 amino acids. V lost 3 bases, J lost 7 bases, and 8 bases stayed unmatched. For the CDR3, the DNA is TGCAGTGCTAGGTTGCGCGGGGGGAGGAATGAGCAGTTCTTC. Translation: CSARLRGGRNEQFF.

This clonotype was counted many times. The chain is built from TRBV6-6 and TRBJ1-3; 11 nucleotides match TRBD1. The CDR3 is made up of 17 amino acids. With 5 bases clipped from V and 2 bases from J, the junction kept 8 bases outside the gene matches. Germline-derived CDR1 and CDR2 are MNHNY and SVGAGI (reference sequence). For the CDR3, the DNA is TGTGCCAGCAGTGAGGACAGGGGGCTAAGCGCTGGAAACACCATATATTTT. Its protein product is CASSEDRGLSAGNTIYF.

The V call is TRBV15, the J call TRBJ1-2; tentative D call: TRBD1 (6 bases). The germline V gene has CDR1 LNHNV and CDR2 YYDKDF (reference sequence). The CDR3 runs 14 residues. V was shortened by 1 base and J by 0 bases, with 6 bases between the two germline ends. CDR3 loop: CATSRGTANYGYTF. The CDR3 DNA follows: TGTGCCACCAGCAGAGGGACAGCTAACTATGGCTACACCTTC.

This clonotype was counted at least ten times. This chain connects TRBV20-1 to TRBJ2-3; possible D gene TRBD2, 5 bases. Deletions cut 3 bases from V and 5 bases from J, with 9 bases between. Germline V gene sequence: CDR1 DFQATT, CDR2 SNEGSKA (reference sequence). The CDR3 is 12 amino acids. CDR3 nucleotides: TGCAGTGCTAGCGGGATTGGAGATACGCAGTATTTT. Translating gives CSASGIGDTQYF.

This clonotype was seen repeatedly, ten times or more. The J gene is TRBJ2-1, the V gene TRBV20-1, with D tentatively TRBD2 (5 bases). With 6 bases removed from V and 0 bases from J, the gap between germline ends came to 12 bases. Germline CDR1 reads DFQATT; CDR2 reads SNEGSKA (reference sequence). This CDR3 has 14 residues. CDR3 sequence reads: CSAQWESSYNEQFF. The CDR3 coding sequence is TGCAGTGCCCAATGGGAGAGCTCCTACAATGAGCAGTTCTTC.

At least ten counts were recorded for this clonotype. The J gene is TRBJ2-5, the V gene TRBV11-2; tentatively, D is TRBD1 (5 bases). The CDR3 runs 13 residues. CDR1 SGHAT and CDR2 FQNNGV come from the germline V gene. V dropped 5 bases and J dropped 5 bases, with 12 bases sitting between them. The CDR3 is CASSRSRDETQYF. CDR3 nucleotide sequence: TGTGCCAGCAGCAGAAGCAGGGATGAGACCCAGTACTTC. The whole variable domain, remainder taken from reference TRBV11-2 and TRBJ2-5, is EAGVAQSPRYKIIEKRQSVAFWCNPISGHATLYWYQQILGQGPKLLIQFQNNGVVDDSQLPKDRFSAERLKGVDSTLKIQPAKLEDSAVYLCASSRSRDETQYFGPGTRLLVL.

This clonotype was counted ten times or more. The chain recombines TRBV7-9 with TRBJ2-1, with D perhaps being TRBD1 or TRBD2 (5 bases each). The CDR3 is 14 amino acids. In germline, CDR1 is SEHNR, CDR2 FQNEAQ (reference sequence). Deletions cut 5 bases from V and 5 bases from J, with 13 bases between. CDR3 protein: CASSRGFRNNEQFF. CDR3 coding DNA: TGTGCCAGCAGCCGGGGCTTCAGAAACAATGAGCAGTTCTTC. Variable domain in full (rest from reference TRBV7-9 and TRBJ2-1): DTGVSQNPRHKITKRGQNVTFRCDPISEHNRLYWYRQTLGQGPEFLTYFQNEAQLEKSRLLSDRFSAERPKGSFSTLEIQRTEQGDSAMYLCASSRGFRNNEQFFGPGTRLTVL.

This clonotype has a count of ten or more. The rearrangement uses TRBV6-6 and TRBJ1-5; D not certain. This CDR3 is 12 amino acids long. Germline V gene sequence: CDR1 MNHNY, CDR2 SVGAGI (reference sequence). Trimming stripped 3 bases from V and 7 bases from J, with 7 bases between. CDR3 in DNA: TGTGCCAGCAGTTATTCGGAGCAGCCCCAGCATTTT. This gives the protein CASSYSEQPQHF.

Turning to this clonotype: A much more abundant neighbour one base away suggests this may be a read error. V gene TRBV7-9 combines with J gene TRBJ2-3, with 13 bases lining up with TRBD2. The germline V gene encodes CDR1 SEHNR and CDR2 FQNEAQ (reference sequence). The CDR3 spans 16 residues. CDR3 amino acids: CASSSFRLAGGDTQFF. CDR3 DNA sequence: TGTGCCAGCAGCTCCTTCCGACTAGCGGGAGGAGATACGCAGTTTTTT.

V is TRBV6-2 or TRBV6-3 and J is TRBJ2-3; D ambiguous. Germline CDR1 reads MNHEY; CDR2 reads SVGEGT. Trimming left V 7 bases short and J 6 bases short, with 8 bases between. This CDR3 contains 11 residues. The CDR3 protein is CASKVRDTQYF. DNA of the CDR3: TGTGCCAGCAAGGTTCGGGATACGCAGTATTTT.

This clonotype was observed at least ten times. The V and J genes are TRBV6-6 and TRBJ2-1; possibly TRBD2 for D (7 bases). CDR1 is MNHNY and CDR2 is SVGAGI in the germline V gene (reference sequence). Deletions cut 9 bases from V and 0 bases from J, with 18 bases between. The CDR3 contains 16 residues. The CDR3 loop reads CASQGGGDASYNEQFF. CDR3 nucleotides: TGTGCCAGTCAAGGGGGAGGGGATGCCTCCTACAATGAGCAGTTCTTC.

This clonotype was recorded many times. This rearrangement joins TRBV6-5 to TRBJ2-1; D ambiguous. V was clipped by 3 bases and J by 6 bases, with 9 bases between them. Per the germline V gene, CDR1 is MNHEY and CDR2 is SVGAGI. The CDR3 has 13 residues. In DNA, the CDR3 is TGTGCCAGCAGTTATGGCAGAGGCAATGAGCAGTTCTTC. It is translated as CASSYGRGNEQFF.

This clonotype was observed at least ten times. At one end the junction does not follow the germline gene, possibly because of a read error. This chain uses TRBV12-3 or TRBV12-4 with TRBJ1-6, with D possibly being TRBD1 (5 bases). The CDR3 sequence is 16 residues long. The CDR3 region is CASSLGSGLGNSPLHF. CDR3 bases: TGTGCCAGCAGCTTAGGGTCAGGGTTGGGAAATTCACCCCTCCACTTT.

The V and J genes are TRBV4-2 and TRBJ2-7; 16 bases map to TRBD2. Germline V gene sequence: CDR1 LGHNA, CDR2 YNFKEQ. Trimming removed 4 bases from V and 4 bases from J; junction bases left unmatched: 4. The CDR3 loop spans 16 amino acids. The CDR3 reads CASSPGLAGGPYEQYF. The DNA for the CDR3 is TGTGCCAGCAGCCCGGGACTAGCGGGAGGGCCGTACGAGCAGTACTTC.

This clonotype was counted at least ten times. The chain joins TRBV6-6 to TRBJ2-1; D is perhaps TRBD2 (7 bases). This CDR3 has 17 amino acids. Germline V lookup: CDR1 MNHNY, CDR2 SVGAGI (reference sequence). V lost 8 bases and J 0 bases, leaving 20 bases between the germline ends. In nucleotides, the CDR3 is TGTGCCAGCGTGGGGGGGGCCCCGTTGAGCTCCTACAATGAGCAGTTCTTC. Translating gives CASVGGAPLSSYNEQFF.

The table lists this clonotype with many counts. V gene TRBV6-2 or TRBV6-3 combines with J gene TRBJ2-7; the match to TRBD2 covers 8 bases. Germline CDR1 reads MNHEY; CDR2 reads SVGEGT. The CDR3 length is 17 residues. The trim removed 5 bases at V and 2 bases at J, leaving 14 bases unmatched. The chain's CDR3 is CASSPRDNGGDAYEQYF. The CDR3 DNA reads TGTGCCAGCAGTCCCCGGGACAACGGGGGGGACGCCTACGAGCAGTACTTC.

This clonotype was picked up many times. The CDR3 nucleotides are TGCAGTGCTGAAGACAGGCTTAACTATGGCTACACCTTC. This sequence encodes CSAEDRLNYGYTF. V and J are TRBV20-1 and TRBJ1-2, with a tentative D call TRBD1 (6 bases). Germline-derived CDR1 and CDR2 are DFQATT and SNEGSKA (reference sequence). There are 13 residues in the CDR3. Trimming shortened V by 5 bases and J by 1 base, and 11 bases separated the two germline ends.

This clonotype was recorded many times. The rearrangement links TRBV25-1 to TRBJ1-2, with 12 bases fitting TRBD1. The CDR3 extends over 15 amino acids. V shed 2 bases, J shed 2 bases, and the junction held 0 bases outside the gene matches. Germline V CDR1 and CDR2: MGHDK, SYGVNS. CDR3: CASSEGTGGNYGYTF. For the CDR3, the DNA is TGTGCCAGCAGTGAAGGGACAGGGGGCAACTATGGCTACACCTTC.

This clonotype has ten or more counts. J is TRBJ2-7 and V is TRBV5-4; D tentatively fits TRBD1 or TRBD2 (6 bases each). Germline V gene data show CDR1 as SGHNT and CDR2 as YYREEE (reference sequence). Trimming removed 2 bases from V and 5 bases from J, with 11 bases in between. The CDR3 sequence is 13 residues long. The CDR3 nucleotides read TGTGCCAGCAGCTTATACGGGGGCGACGAGCAGTACTTC. This translates into CASSLYGGDEQYF.

This chain joins TRBV3-1 and TRBJ2-7; D unclear. V was clipped by 0 bases and J by 4 bases, with 7 bases between them. Germline assignment: CDR1 LGHDT and CDR2 YNNKEL (reference sequence). This CDR3 has 13 residues. CDR3 DNA sequence: TGTGCCAGCAGCCAAGAGGACCCGTACGAGCAGTACTTC. Its translation is CASSQEDPYEQYF.

This clonotype was recorded many times. The chain joins TRBV13 to TRBJ1-3; no definite D call. This CDR3 is built from 14 residues. Trimming cost V 1 base and J 4 bases, with 8 bases left between them. The germline gives CDR1 PRHDT, CDR2 FYEKMQ (reference sequence). CDR3 sequence reads: CASSLVAEGNTIYF. CDR3 bases: TGTGCCAGCAGCTTAGTGGCGGAGGGAAACACCATATATTTT.

This clonotype was counted at least ten times. This sequence joins TRBV27 and TRBJ1-5; TRBD1 aligns across 9 bases. V shed 6 bases, J shed 7 bases, and the junction held 7 bases outside the gene matches. This CDR3 has 14 residues. Germline V gives CDR1 MNHEY, CDR2 SMNVEV (reference sequence). The CDR3 nucleotides are TGTGCCAGCAGGGATACAGGGGGCCTACAGCCCCAGCATTTT. It specifies CASRDTGGLQPQHF.

The chain has TRBV18 and TRBJ2-3; 11 nucleotides agree with TRBD2. In germline, CDR1 is KGHSH, CDR2 LQKENI. Losses at the gene ends were 6 bases for V and 5 bases for J; bases not matched to a gene: 7. The CDR3 runs to 15 residues. This chain's CDR3 is CASSDGTSGGDTQYF. In nucleotides, the CDR3 is TGTGCCAGCTCTGATGGGACTAGCGGTGGAGATACGCAGTATTTT.

This clonotype was detected many times. V gene TRBV20-1 combines with J gene TRBJ2-1; 11 bases line up with TRBD2. V shed 4 bases and J 1 base; nucleotides not matched to a gene: 0. The CDR3 runs to 14 residues. Germline-derived CDR1 and CDR2 are DFQATT and SNEGSKA (reference sequence). Here the CDR3 reads CSATSGRSYNEQFF. CDR3 in DNA: TGCAGTGCTACTAGCGGGAGGTCCTACAATGAGCAGTTCTTC.